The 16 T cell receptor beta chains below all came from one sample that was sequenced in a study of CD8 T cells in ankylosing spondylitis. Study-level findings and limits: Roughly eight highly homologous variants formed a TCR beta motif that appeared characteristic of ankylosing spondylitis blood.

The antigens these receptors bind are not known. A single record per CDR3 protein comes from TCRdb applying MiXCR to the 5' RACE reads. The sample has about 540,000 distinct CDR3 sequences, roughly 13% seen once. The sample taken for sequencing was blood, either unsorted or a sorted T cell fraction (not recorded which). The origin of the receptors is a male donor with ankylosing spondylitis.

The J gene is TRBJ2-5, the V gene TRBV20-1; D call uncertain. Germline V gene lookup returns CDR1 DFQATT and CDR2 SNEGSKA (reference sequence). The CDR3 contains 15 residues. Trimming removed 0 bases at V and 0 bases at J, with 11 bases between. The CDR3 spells CSARDLRQNQETQYF. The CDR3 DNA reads TGCAGTGCTAGAGATCTGCGGCAGAACCAAGAGACCCAGTACTTC.

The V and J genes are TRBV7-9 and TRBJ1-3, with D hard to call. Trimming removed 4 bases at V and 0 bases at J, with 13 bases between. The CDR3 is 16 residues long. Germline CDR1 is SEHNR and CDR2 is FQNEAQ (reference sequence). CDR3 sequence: CASSSPSAASGNTIYF. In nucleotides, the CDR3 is TGTGCCAGCAGCTCCCCCTCCGCGGCCTCTGGAAACACCATATATTTT.

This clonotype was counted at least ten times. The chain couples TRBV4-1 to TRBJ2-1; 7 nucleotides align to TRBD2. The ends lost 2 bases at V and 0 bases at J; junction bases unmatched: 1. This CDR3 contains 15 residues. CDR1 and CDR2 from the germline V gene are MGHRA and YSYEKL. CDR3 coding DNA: TGCGCCAGCAGCCAAACTAGCGACTCCTACAATGAGCAGTTCTTC. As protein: CASSQTSDSYNEQFF.

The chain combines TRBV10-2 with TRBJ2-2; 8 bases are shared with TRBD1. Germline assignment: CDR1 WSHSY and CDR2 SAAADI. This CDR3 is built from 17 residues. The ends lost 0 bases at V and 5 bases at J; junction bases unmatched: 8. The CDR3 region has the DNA TGCGCCAGCAGTGAGTCGCCCGACAGGGGTCGTACCGGGGAGCTGTTTTTT. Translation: CASSESPDRGRTGELFF.

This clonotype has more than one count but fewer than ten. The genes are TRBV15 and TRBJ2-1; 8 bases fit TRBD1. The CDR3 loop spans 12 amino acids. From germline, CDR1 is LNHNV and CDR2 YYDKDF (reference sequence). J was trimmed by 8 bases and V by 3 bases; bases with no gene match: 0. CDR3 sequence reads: CATSRTGDEQFF. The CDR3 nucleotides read TGTGCCACCAGCAGGACAGGGGATGAGCAGTTCTTC.

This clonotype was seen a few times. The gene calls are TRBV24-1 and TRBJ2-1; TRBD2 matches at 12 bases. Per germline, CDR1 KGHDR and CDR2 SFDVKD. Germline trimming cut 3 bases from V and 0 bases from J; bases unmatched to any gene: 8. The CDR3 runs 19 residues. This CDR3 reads CATSDPTSGGGSSYNEQFF. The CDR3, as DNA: TGTGCCACCAGTGATCCGACTAGCGGGGGCGGGAGCTCCTACAATGAGCAGTTCTTC.

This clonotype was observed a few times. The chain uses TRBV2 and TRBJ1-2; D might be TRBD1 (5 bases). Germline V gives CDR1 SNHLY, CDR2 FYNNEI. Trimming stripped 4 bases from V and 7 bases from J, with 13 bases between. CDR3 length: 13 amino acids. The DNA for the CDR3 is TGTGCCAGCAGTGTCAGGGACTCTGGTGGCTACACCTTC. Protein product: CASSVRDSGGYTF.

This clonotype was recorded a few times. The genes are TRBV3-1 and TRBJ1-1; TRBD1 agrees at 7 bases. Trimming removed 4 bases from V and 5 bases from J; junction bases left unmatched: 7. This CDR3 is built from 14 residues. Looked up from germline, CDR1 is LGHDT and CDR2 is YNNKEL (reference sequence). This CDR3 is CASSPPPTGTEAFF. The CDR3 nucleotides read TGTGCCAGCAGCCCACCGCCGACAGGGACTGAAGCTTTCTTT.

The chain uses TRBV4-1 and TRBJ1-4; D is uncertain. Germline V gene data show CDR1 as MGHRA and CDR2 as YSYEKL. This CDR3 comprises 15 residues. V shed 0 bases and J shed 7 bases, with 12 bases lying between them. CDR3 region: CASSQESRWGEKLFF. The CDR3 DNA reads TGCGCCAGCAGCCAAGAATCGAGATGGGGTGAAAAACTGTTTTTT.

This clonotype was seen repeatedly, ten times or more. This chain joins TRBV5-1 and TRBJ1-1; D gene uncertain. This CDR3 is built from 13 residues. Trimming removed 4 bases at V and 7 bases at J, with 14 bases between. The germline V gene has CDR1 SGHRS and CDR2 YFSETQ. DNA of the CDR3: TGCGCCAGCAGCCCCCGGGCGCAGTTTGAAGCTTTCTTT. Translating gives CASSPRAQFEAFF.

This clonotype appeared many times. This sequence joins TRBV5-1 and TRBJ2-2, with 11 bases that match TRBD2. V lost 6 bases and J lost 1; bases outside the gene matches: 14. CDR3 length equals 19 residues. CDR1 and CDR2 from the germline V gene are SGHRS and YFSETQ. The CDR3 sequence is CASTRGGTSGRQNTGELFF. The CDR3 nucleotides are TGCGCCAGCACTCGCGGCGGGACTAGCGGAAGACAGAACACCGGGGAGCTGTTTTTT.

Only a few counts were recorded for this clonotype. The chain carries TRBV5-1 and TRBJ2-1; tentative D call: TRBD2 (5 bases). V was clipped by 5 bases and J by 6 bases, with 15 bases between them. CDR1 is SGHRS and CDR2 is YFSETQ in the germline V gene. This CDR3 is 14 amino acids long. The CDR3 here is CASRVGGPFNEQFF. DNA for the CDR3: TGCGCCAGCAGGGTCGGCGGGCCCTTCAATGAGCAGTTCTTC. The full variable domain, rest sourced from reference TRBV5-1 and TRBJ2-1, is KAGVTQTPRYLIKTRGQQVTLSCSPISGHRSVSWYQQTPGQGLQFLFEYFSETQRNKGNFPGRFSGRQFSNSRSEMNVSTLELGDSALYLCASRVGGPFNEQFFGPGTRLTVL.

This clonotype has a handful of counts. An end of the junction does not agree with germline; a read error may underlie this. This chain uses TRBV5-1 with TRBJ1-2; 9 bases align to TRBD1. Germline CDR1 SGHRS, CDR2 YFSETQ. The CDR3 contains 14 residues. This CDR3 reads CASSTGTGNYGYTF. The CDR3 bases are TGTGCCAGCAGCACCGGGACAGGGAACTATGGCTACACCTTC.

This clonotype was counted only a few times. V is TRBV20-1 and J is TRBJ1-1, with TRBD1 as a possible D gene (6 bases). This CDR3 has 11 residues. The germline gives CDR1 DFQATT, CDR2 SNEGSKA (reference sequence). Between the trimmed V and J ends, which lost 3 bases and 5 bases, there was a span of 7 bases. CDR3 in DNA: TGCAGTGCTAGCCAGGGGACTGAAGCTTTCTTT. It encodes CSASQGTEAFF.

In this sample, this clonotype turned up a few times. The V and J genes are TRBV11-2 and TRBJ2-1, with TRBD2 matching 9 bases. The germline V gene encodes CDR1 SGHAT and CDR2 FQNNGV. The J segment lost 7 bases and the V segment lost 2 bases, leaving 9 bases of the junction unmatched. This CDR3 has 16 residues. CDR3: CASSLFGTSFWNEQFF. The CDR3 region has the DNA TGTGCCAGCAGCTTATTTGGGACTAGCTTTTGGAATGAGCAGTTCTTC.

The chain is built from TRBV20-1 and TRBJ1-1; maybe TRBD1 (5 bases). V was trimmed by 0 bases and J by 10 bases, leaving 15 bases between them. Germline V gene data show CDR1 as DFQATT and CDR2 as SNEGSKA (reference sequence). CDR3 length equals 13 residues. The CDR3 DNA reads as TGCAGTGCTAGAGATAAAGTCCGGGACCCAGCTTTCTTT. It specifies CSARDKVRDPAFF.